This T cell receptor (beta chain) derives from a study of T cells in Graves' hyperthyroidism and ophthalmopathy. Researchers took RNA transcripts and amplified the TCR beta CDR3 regions from them. A first-round RT-PCR of the TCR CDR3 used the HTBI primer set. TCRdb reprocessed the multiplex PCR reads with MiXCR, giving one entry per CDR3 protein. The sample lists more than 350,000 distinct CDR3 sequences, 12% to 15% occurring once. The sample holds a few counts of this clonotype. One base away lies a much larger clone, so this may be a sequencing read error. The CDR3 does not close with the conserved phenylalanine or tryptophan, likely indicating a read error. The CDR3 is 14 amino acids. The V end was cut by 4 bases, the J end by 4 bases, with 13 bases between. In germline, CDR1 is SGHTA, CDR2 FQGTGA. 8.5 to 10 ml of fresh peripheral blood supplied the PBMCs.

This chain links TRBV7-3 with TRBJ1-1, with D uncertain. Sequenced material: blood. The TCR sequence derives from a woman aged 55-75 years with Graves' ophthalmopathy. The CDR3 DNA follows: TGTGCCAGCAGCTCAGGCTCAGAGGGCACTGAAGCTTTCTCT. Translating it yields CASSSGSEGTEAFS.